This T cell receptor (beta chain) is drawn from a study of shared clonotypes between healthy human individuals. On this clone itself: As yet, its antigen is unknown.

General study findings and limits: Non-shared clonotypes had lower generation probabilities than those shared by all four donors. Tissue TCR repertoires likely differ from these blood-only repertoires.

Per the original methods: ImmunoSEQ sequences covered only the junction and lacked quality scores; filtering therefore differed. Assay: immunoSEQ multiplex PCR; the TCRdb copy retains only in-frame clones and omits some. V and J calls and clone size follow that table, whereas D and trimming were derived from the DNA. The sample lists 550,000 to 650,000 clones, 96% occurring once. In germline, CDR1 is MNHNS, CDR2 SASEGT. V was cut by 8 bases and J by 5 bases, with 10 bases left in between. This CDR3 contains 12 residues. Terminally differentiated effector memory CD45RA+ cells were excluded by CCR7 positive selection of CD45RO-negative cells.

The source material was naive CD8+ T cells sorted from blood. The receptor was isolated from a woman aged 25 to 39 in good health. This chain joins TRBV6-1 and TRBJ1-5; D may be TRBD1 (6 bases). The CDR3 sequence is CASLGGHQPQHF. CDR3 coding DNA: TGTGCCAGCCTGGGGGGCCATCAGCCCCAGCATTTT.